The 13 T cell receptor beta chains below all came from one sample that was sequenced in a study of cytomegalovirus exposure and HLA in healthy donors (dated by TCRdb to 2016 to 2017). The library was generated by the immunoSEQ multiplex PCR assay. A mixture of 60 forward primers for TCR Vbeta segments and 13 reverse primers for TCR Jbeta segments was used in the multiplex PCR. TCRdb carries this immuneACCESS record with in-frame sequences only. Its versions omit some clonotypes, under half of them owing to an unresolved V gene in the studies checked, with the rest unexplained. The table for this sample lists fewer than 150,000 clones; about 78% of them were counted only once. The top ten clones comprise roughly 3% of the sample. Sequenced input: PBMCs. The receptors derive from a male donor in good health and CMV-seronegative.

This chain links TRBV15 with TRBJ2-1; tentative D call: TRBD1 (6 bases). Germline CDR1 and CDR2: LNHNV and YYDKDF (reference sequence). V gave up 0 bases and J gave up 9 bases, with 9 bases separating them. CDR3 size: 13 residues. The CDR3 DNA reads TGTGCCACCAGCAGAGACCCCAGGGGTGAGCAGTTCTTC. Translating it yields CATSRDPRGEQFF.

CDR3 amino acids: CASSLGGQNYGYTF. The CDR3 DNA follows: TGTGCCAGCAGCTTAGGGGGACAGAACTATGGCTACACCTTC. The chain carries TRBV7-6 and TRBJ1-2, with 7 nucleotides matching TRBD1. Trimming at V came to 1 base and at J to 2 bases, leaving 1 base not matched to a gene. The germline V gene encodes CDR1 SGHVS and CDR2 FNYEAQ. The CDR3 contains 14 residues.

The V gene is TRBV29-1, the J gene TRBJ1-1, with a possible D match to TRBD1 (6 bases). The CDR3 length is 12 residues. Trimming cost V 8 bases and J 6 bases, with 16 bases left between them. The germline V gene has CDR1 SQVTM and CDR2 ANQGSEA. The CDR3 protein is CSTYEGGAEAFF. CDR3 DNA: TGCAGCACCTACGAGGGGGGGGCTGAAGCTTTCTTT.

The chain is built from TRBV7-2 and TRBJ2-5, with TRBD1 as a possible D gene (5 bases). The CDR3 loop spans 13 amino acids. Germline lookup yields CDR1 SGHTA and CDR2 FQGNSA. V was cut by 3 bases and J by 2 bases, with 7 bases left in between. The CDR3 reads CASSFSGQETQYF. The DNA of the CDR3 is TGTGCCAGCAGCTTTTCAGGGCAAGAGACCCAGTACTTC.

CDR3 nucleotide sequence: TGTGCCAGCAGTTACGGGCCCTCCTACAATGAGCAGTTCTTC. It specifies CASSYGPSYNEQFF. The gene calls are TRBV6-5 and TRBJ2-1; D gene unclear. The CDR3 totals 14 residues. Looked up from germline, CDR1 is MNHEY and CDR2 is SVGAGI. V gave up 2 bases and J gave up 0 bases, with 5 bases separating them.

The chain links TRBV30 to TRBJ1-6; TRBD1 is a possible D gene (6 bases). V lost 4 bases to trimming and J lost 0 bases, with 22 bases between them. Per germline, CDR1 GTSNPN and CDR2 SVGIG (reference sequence). This CDR3 spans 19 amino acids. In DNA, the CDR3 is TGTGCCTGGACCCCCGATCAGGGGACCCATGGCTCCTATAATTCACCCCTCCACTTT. Protein product: CAWTPDQGTHGSYNSPLHF.

The rearrangement joins TRBV27 to TRBJ1-1; no firm D call. CDR1 MNHEY and CDR2 SMNVEV come from the germline V gene (reference sequence). V was shortened by 5 bases and J by 1 base, with 14 bases between the two germline ends. The CDR3 is 15 residues long. The CDR3 nucleotides are TGTGCCAGCAGTCCAGACGGAACTAGGAACACTGAAGCTTTCTTT. It yields the protein CASSPDGTRNTEAFF.

The genes are TRBV7-8 and TRBJ1-2; D is possibly TRBD1 (6 bases). CDR1 is SGHVS, CDR2 FQNEAQ, per germline. Trimming shortened V by 5 bases and J by 4 bases, and 14 bases separated the two germline ends. The length of the CDR3 is 14 residues. The CDR3 region is CASSQQGKFYGYTF. DNA of the CDR3: TGTGCCAGCAGCCAGCAGGGGAAATTCTATGGCTACACCTTC.

V is TRBV2 and J is TRBJ1-1; 9 bases fit TRBD1. This CDR3 is built from 14 residues. V lost 6 bases to trimming and J lost 1 base; unmatched junction nucleotides: 3. From germline, CDR1 is SNHLY and CDR2 FYNNEI. The CDR3 DNA is TGTGCCAGCAGAGCGGGACAGGGGAACACTGAAGCTTTCTTT. It is translated as CASRAGQGNTEAFF.

The chain carries TRBV6-4 and TRBJ1-2; 8 nucleotides align to TRBD1. Germline-derived CDR1 and CDR2 are MRHNA and SNTAGT. Trimming took 2 bases from V and 5 from J; bases not matched to a gene: 19. The CDR3 has 19 residues. The CDR3: CASSDEITGTGPPRYGYTF. Here the CDR3 DNA reads TGTGCCAGCAGTGACGAAATAACCGGGACAGGACCTCCTCGGTATGGCTACACCTTC.

The chain recombines TRBV7-6 with TRBJ2-7; 13 positions agree with TRBD2. Germline V gene data show CDR1 as SGHVS and CDR2 as FNYEAQ. This CDR3 has 18 amino acids. The V gene end was trimmed by 5 bases and the J gene end by 0 bases; junction bases not matched to a gene: 10. The CDR3 loop reads CASSKLAGGPKYSYEQYF. The CDR3 DNA sequence: TGTGCCAGCAGCAAACTAGCGGGAGGGCCGAAATACTCCTACGAGCAGTACTTC.

The chain is built from TRBV4-1 and TRBJ2-1; TRBD2 agrees at 8 bases. Unmatched junction bases numbered 17, after V lost 0 bases and J lost 10 bases. The CDR3 is made up of 18 amino acids. Germline assignment: CDR1 MGHRA and CDR2 YSYEKL. CDR3 bases: TGCGCCAGCAGCCAAGAATCGGGAACTAGCGGTCATTCCTCAGAGCAGTTCTTC. As protein: CASSQESGTSGHSSEQFF.

This clone was seen a handful of times. This chain uses TRBV5-1 with TRBJ1-1; no firm D call. The CDR3 extends over 13 amino acids. CDR1 is SGHRS, CDR2 YFSETQ, per germline. V dropped 7 bases and J dropped 2 bases, with 12 bases sitting between them. Written as DNA, the CDR3 is TGCGCCAGCCTATTGCGCCCAAACACTGAAGCTTTCTTT. Protein sequence: CASLLRPNTEAFF.